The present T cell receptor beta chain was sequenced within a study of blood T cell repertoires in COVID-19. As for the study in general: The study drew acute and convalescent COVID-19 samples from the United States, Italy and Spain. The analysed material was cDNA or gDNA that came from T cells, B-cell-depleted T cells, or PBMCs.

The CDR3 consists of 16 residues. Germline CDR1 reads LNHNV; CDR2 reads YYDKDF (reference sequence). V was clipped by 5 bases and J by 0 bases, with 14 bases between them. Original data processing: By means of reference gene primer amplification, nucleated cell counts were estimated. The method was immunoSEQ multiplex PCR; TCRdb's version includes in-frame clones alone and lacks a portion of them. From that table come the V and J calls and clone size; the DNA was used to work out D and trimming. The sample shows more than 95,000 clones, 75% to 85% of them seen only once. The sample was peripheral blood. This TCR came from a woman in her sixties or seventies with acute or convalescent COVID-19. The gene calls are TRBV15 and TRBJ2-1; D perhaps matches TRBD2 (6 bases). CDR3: CATSSLGGSSYNEQFF. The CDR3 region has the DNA TGTGCCACCAGCTCCCTTGGGGGGAGCTCCTACAATGAGCAGTTCTTC.